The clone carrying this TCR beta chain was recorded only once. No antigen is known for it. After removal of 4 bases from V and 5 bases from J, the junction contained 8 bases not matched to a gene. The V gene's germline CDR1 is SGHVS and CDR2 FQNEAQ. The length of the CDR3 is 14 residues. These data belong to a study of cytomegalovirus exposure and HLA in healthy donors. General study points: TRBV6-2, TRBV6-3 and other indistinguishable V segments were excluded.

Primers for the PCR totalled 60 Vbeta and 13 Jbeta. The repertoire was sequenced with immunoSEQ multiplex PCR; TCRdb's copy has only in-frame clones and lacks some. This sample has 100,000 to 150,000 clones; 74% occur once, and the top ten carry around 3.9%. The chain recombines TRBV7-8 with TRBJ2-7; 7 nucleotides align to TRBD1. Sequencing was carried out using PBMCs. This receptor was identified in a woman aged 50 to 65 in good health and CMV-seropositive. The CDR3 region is CASSSRQGVHEQYF. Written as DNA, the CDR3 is TGTGCCAGCAGCTCCCGACAGGGTGTACACGAGCAGTACTTC.